These 13 T cell receptor beta chains were sequenced from one sample in a study of post-analysis software for immune sequencing data. General observations from the study: With TRBV5-6, TRBV5-1 and TRBV20-1 included, about five TRBV segments were more frequent in patients than in controls.

No antigen has been assigned to these receptors. Unique molecular identifiers were present in the TCR beta cDNA libraries. TCRdb processed the PCR reads anew with MiXCR; each CDR3 protein has one entry. The sample yields about 400,000 distinct CDR3 sequences, roughly 36% seen once. The sequenced sample was blood. Receptors originate from a girl between 10 and 17 years old with multiple sclerosis.

Remarks on this clonotype: The CDR3 carries no conserved terminal phenylalanine or tryptophan, so it likely arises from a read error. This chain uses TRBV7-9 with TRBJ1-5, with a tentative D call TRBD1 (6 bases). This CDR3 is built from 15 residues. Trimming stripped 2 bases from V and 4 bases from J, with 12 bases between. In germline, CDR1 is SEHNR, CDR2 FQNEAQ (reference sequence). CDR3 bases: TGTGCCAGCAGCTTACAGGGGCAGGTTAATCAGCCCCAGCATTGT. Translating gives CASSLQGQVNQPQHC.

This clonotype was picked up a small number of times. The chain carries TRBV3-1 and TRBJ1-1, with TRBD1 as a possible D gene (6 bases). The length of the CDR3 is 12 residues. Germline CDR1 and CDR2: LGHDT and YNNKEL (reference sequence). V lost 5 bases, J lost 7 bases, and 11 bases lay in between. CDR3 DNA sequence: TGTGCCAGCAGCGCCCAGGGGATTGAAGCTTTCTTT. It translates to CASSAQGIEAFF. The full variable domain, in which reference TRBV3-1 and TRBJ1-1 provide the parts outside the CDR3, is DTAVSQTPKYLVTQMGNDKSIKCEQNLGHDTMYWYKQDSKKFLKIMFSYNNKELIINETVPNRFSPKSPDKAHLNLHINSLELGDSAVYFCASSAQGIEAFFGQGTRLTVV.

This clonotype was seen more than once but under ten times. This chain joins TRBV9 and TRBJ1-1; a weak D match, TRBD1 (6 bases). The CDR3 runs to 14 residues. CDR1 is SGDLS, CDR2 YYNGEE, per germline. Trimming left V 4 bases short and J 5 bases short, with 15 bases between. The CDR3 DNA follows: TGTGCCAGCAGCTTGAGGGACATCACAACTGAAGCTTTCTTT. Amino acid sequence: CASSLRDITTEAFF.

The chain employs TRBV5-5 and TRBJ2-3, with D possibly matching TRBD1 (5 bases). Germline V CDR1 and CDR2: SGHKS, YYEKEE (reference sequence). CDR3 size: 16 residues. The V end was cut by 0 bases, the J end by 1 base, with 12 bases between. The CDR3 here is CASSLAGILGTDTQYF. The CDR3 bases are TGTGCCAGCAGCTTGGCAGGGATCTTGGGCACAGATACGCAGTATTTT. Full variable domain (remainder filled in from reference TRBV5-5 and TRBJ2-3): DAGVTQSPTHLIKTRGQQVTLRCSPISGHKSVSWYQQVLGQGPQFIFQYYEKEERGRGNFPDRFSARQFPNYSSELNVNALLLGDSALYLCASSLAGILGTDTQYFGPGTRLTVL.

The table lists this clonotype with a few counts. The J gene is TRBJ1-4, the V gene TRBV4-1; 7 bases are a match to TRBD1. V was clipped by 2 bases and J by 5 bases; unmatched bases: 5. Germline V gene lookup returns CDR1 MGHRA and CDR2 YSYEKL. The CDR3 runs to 15 residues. CDR3 loop: CASSQPSGGNEKLFF. The CDR3 nucleotides read TGCGCCAGCAGCCAACCCTCAGGGGGGAATGAAAAACTGTTTTTT.

This clonotype turned up a few times. The chain combines TRBV4-2 with TRBJ1-4; TRBD1 aligns across 11 bases. CDR1 is LGHNA and CDR2 is YNFKEQ in the germline V gene. V was pared by 6 bases and J by 3 bases, with 3 bases of the junction left unmatched. The CDR3 is made up of 15 amino acids. CDR3 DNA: TGTGCCAGCAGTCAGGGACAGGGGGCTAATGAAAAACTGTTTTTT. Translated: CASSQGQGANEKLFF.

This rearrangement joins TRBV3-1 to TRBJ2-7, with D tentatively TRBD1 (5 bases). CDR3 length equals 14 residues. Germline V gene data show CDR1 as LGHDT and CDR2 as YNNKEL (reference sequence). V lost 0 bases to trimming and J lost 1 base, with 7 bases between them. The CDR3 protein is CASSQDRVSYEQYF. Here the CDR3 DNA reads TGTGCCAGCAGCCAAGACAGGGTATCCTACGAGCAGTACTTC.

The CDR3 is CASSRQEDTEAFF. CDR3 nucleotides: TGCGCCAGCAGTAGACAGGAGGACACTGAAGCTTTCTTT. The gene calls are TRBV5-1 and TRBJ1-1, with D possibly matching TRBD1 (6 bases). Germline loops: CDR1 SGHRS, CDR2 YFSETQ. The germline V and J ends were trimmed by 5 bases and 3 bases, with 11 bases remaining between them. The CDR3 length is 13 residues.

This clonotype has more than one count but fewer than ten. The CDR3 nucleotides read TGTGCCAGCAGTGCCGGGACAGGGGCTTCACCCCTCCACTTT. Translating gives CASSAGTGASPLHF. The genes are TRBV28 and TRBJ1-6, with 10 nucleotides matching TRBD1. The CDR3 sequence is 14 residues long. Trimming cost V 5 bases and J 9 bases; bases outside gene matches: 4. The germline CDR1 and CDR2 sequences are MDHEN and SYDVKM.

V usage is TRBV10-3 and J usage is TRBJ1-1, with no clear D. Trimming shortened V by 5 bases and J by 2 bases, and 6 bases separated the two germline ends. The CDR3 contains 12 residues. Germline loops: CDR1 ENHRY, CDR2 SYGVKD. CDR3 in DNA: TGTGCCATCAGTATTTACAACACTGAAGCTTTCTTT. It yields the protein CAISIYNTEAFF.

The chain recombines TRBV25-1 with TRBJ2-2; 10 positions match TRBD1. Losses at the gene ends were 4 bases for V and 1 base for J; bases not matched to a gene: 12. Germline V lookup: CDR1 MGHDK, CDR2 SYGVNS. The CDR3 has 19 residues. The DNA of the CDR3 is TGTGCCAGCAGTGGGTTATATGAGGACAGGGGGAGGAACACCGGGGAGCTGTTTTTT. Translating it yields CASSGLYEDRGRNTGELFF.

The V call is TRBV7-9, the J call TRBJ1-1; D remains ambiguous. Germline V gene data show CDR1 as SEHNR and CDR2 as FQNEAQ (reference sequence). Deletions cut 5 bases from V and 4 bases from J, with 20 bases between. The CDR3 extends over 16 amino acids. CDR3 in DNA: TGTGCCAGCAGCCCCCATCGGGGAGGGTCGATCACTGAAGCTTTCTTT. Protein product: CASSPHRGGSITEAFF.

This clonotype was recorded many times. This chain connects TRBV29-1 to TRBJ2-4; D possibly matches TRBD1 or TRBD2 (5 bases each). The CDR3 has 14 residues. V was shortened by 3 bases and J by 5 bases, with 14 bases between the two germline ends. The germline gives CDR1 SQVTM, CDR2 ANQGSEA. The CDR3, as DNA: TGCAGCGTTGATACCGGGACCGCTCAAAACATTCAGTACTTC. Its protein is CSVDTGTAQNIQYF.